This T cell receptor (beta chain) was observed in a study of beta chain features in type 1 diabetes. Since all of the isolated RNA was reverse transcribed, expressed TCRB transcripts were what got sequenced. The table came from immunoSEQ multiplex PCR; TCRdb's copy has only in-frame clones and leaves some out. The sample consists of around 250,000 clones, around 14% of them appearing once. Germline V gene data show CDR1 as LNHDA and CDR2 as SQIVND (reference sequence). The CDR3 is 10 residues long. The germline V and J ends were trimmed by 11 bases and 7 bases, with 8 bases remaining between them. Study results and caveats: Moderate yet significant TCRB CDR3 shortening was seen in Type 1 diabetes patients in all four CD4+ subsets.

As to this clone: The target antigen is unknown.

Source material: naive CD4+ T cells from blood. The V gene is TRBV19, the J gene TRBJ2-2; D is uncertain. This clonotype was obtained from a man aged 25-45 years with type 1 diabetes. The CDR3 reads CAAGGGELFF. The CDR3 DNA follows: TGTGCCGCTGGCGGCGGGGAGCTGTTTTTT.